Listed below are T cell receptor beta chains from one sample, sequenced in a study of blood T cell repertoires in COVID-19. The protocol was immunoSEQ multiplex PCR, while the TCRdb copy is restricted to in-frame clones and leaves out a portion. The table shows some 170,000 clones, with 85% to 95% occurring only once. Sequences were obtained from peripheral blood. Receptors originate from an older woman with COVID-19, enrolled during active disease. The CDR3 runs from the conserved cysteine through the conserved F or W. D genes are given only for firm matches. The size of a clone is reported for some rows only, either as once, few or many, or as a class for expanded clones.

cdr3_nt cdr3_aa d_call v_call clone_size j_call
TGTGCCAGCAGCCAACAGGGTCCTGGGGCCAACGTCCTGACTTTC CASSQQGPGANVLTF NA TRBV14 NA TRBJ2-6
TGTGCCAGCAGCTTAGAGGCGCCCCAGGGGGTGGGCACCGGGGAGCTGTTTTTT CASSLEAPQGVGTGELFF TRBD1 TRBV7-2 once TRBJ2-2
TGTGCCTGGAGTCCTGGACAGGGAAATTCACCCCTCCACTTT CAWSPGQGNSPLHF TRBD1 TRBV30 NA TRBJ1-6
TGTGCCAGCAGCCAACGAGGCAATGAGCAGTTCTTC CASSQRGNEQFF NA TRBV3-1/TRBV3-2 NA TRBJ2-1
TGTGCCAGCACACGAAGCCCGTCTAACTATGGCTACACCTTC CASTRSPSNYGYTF NA TRBV6-5 once TRBJ1-2
TGCGCCAGCAGTCAATCCACAGGGGGACTAAGCTCCTACGAGCAGTACTTC CASSQSTGGLSSYEQYF NA TRBV23-1 NA TRBJ2-7
TGTGCCAGCAGCCAAGGGACAGTGAAAGAGACCCAGTACTTC CASSQGTVKETQYF NA TRBV4-2 NA TRBJ2-5
TGTGCCAGCAGTGAAGCGTGGGGACTAAATCAGCCCCAGCATTTT CASSEAWGLNQPQHF NA TRBV2 few TRBJ1-5
TGTGCCAGCAGTTCCGACAGGGGGCCTCCCTACGAGCAGTACTTC CASSSDRGPPYEQYF TRBD1 TRBV7-3 NA TRBJ2-7
TGCAGCGTTCGACTCGGACAGGGAGGAAACACCATATATTTT CSVRLGQGGNTIYF TRBD1 TRBV29-1 NA TRBJ1-3
TGTGCCAGTAGTATTCAGGCCAACTATGGCTACACCTTC CASSIQANYGYTF NA TRBV19 once TRBJ1-2
TGTGCCAGCAGCCAAGAAGCATTGAGCTCCTATAATTCACCCCTCCACTTT CASSQEALSSYNSPLHF NA TRBV3-1/TRBV3-2 NA TRBJ1-6
TGCGCCAGCAGCCAGACCGGGACAGGGGATCAGCCCCAGCATTTT CASSQTGTGDQPQHF TRBD1 TRBV4-1 NA TRBJ1-5
TGTGCCAGCAGCTTAGGGGGACAGAGACATCAGCCCCAGCATTTT CASSLGGQRHQPQHF TRBD1 TRBV7-2 NA TRBJ1-5
TGCGCCAGCAGCGGCCCAGGGCTATGGGAGCAGTACTTC CASSGPGLWEQYF NA TRBV5-1 NA TRBJ2-7
TGTGCCAGCAGTTCCACTACAGGGGTGGCGGAGCCCCAGCATTTT CASSSTTGVAEPQHF TRBD1 TRBV27 NA TRBJ1-5
TGTGCCAGCAGTCCGTCCCGCGAGCAGTACTTC CASSPSREQYF NA TRBV12-3/TRBV12-4 NA TRBJ2-7
TGTGCCAGCACCAGAGCCGACAGGGTGGCTTTCTTT CASTRADRVAFF TRBD1 TRBV7-9 NA TRBJ1-1
TGTGCCAGCGTGCCCGGGGGGCACTATGGCTACACCTTC CASVPGGHYGYTF NA TRBV2 few TRBJ1-2
TGTGCCAGCAGTCCCCCCACTAGCGGGGGGCCGATTGGGATAGAGACCCAGTACTTC CASSPPTSGGPIGIETQYF TRBD2 TRBV28 NA TRBJ2-5
TGTGCCAGCAGCCAAACAGGCTCCTATAATTCACCCCTCCACTTT CASSQTGSYNSPLHF NA TRBV9 few TRBJ1-6
TGTGCCAGCAGCTTAGAGAACAGGGGGCAAGACACTGAAGCTTTCTTT CASSLENRGQDTEAFF TRBD1 TRBV13 NA TRBJ1-1
TGTGCCAGCACCCCCCAGGGCAACACTAATGAAAAACTGTTTTTT CASTPQGNTNEKLFF NA TRBV7-2 NA TRBJ1-4
TGTGCCAGCAGTTTTATGGGACAGGGGGCAGGTGAGCAGTTCTTC CASSFMGQGAGEQFF TRBD1 TRBV2 NA TRBJ2-1
TGTGCCAGCCGTCCTATGAGCGAGGAAAAACTGTTTTTT CASRPMSEEKLFF NA TRBV21-1 NA TRBJ1-4
TGTGCCAGCAGACGGGGAGGGGGGACTAACTATGGCTACACCTTC CASRRGGGTNYGYTF NA TRBV7-2 NA TRBJ1-2